Listed below are T cell receptor beta chains from one sample, sequenced in a study of T-cell reconstitution after alpha-beta-depleted transplantation in children. TCRdb re-analysed the PCR reads in MiXCR, keeping a single row per CDR3 protein. The sample records some 590,000 distinct CDR3 sequences, over 9.5% being singletons. Material: PBMCs from the stem cell graft donor, obtained from the stem cell graft. The origin of the receptors is a human donor who donated a stem cell graft to a child with acute myeloid leukemia. CDR3s leave out the opening cysteine and the closing phenylalanine or tryptophan. Expanded clones are given a class, and other clones once, few, many or no size at all.

V,size,J,CDR3
TRBV4-3,few,TRBJ2-1,ASSKGLSAYNEQF
TRBV10-3,.,TRBJ2-1,AIRASPNEQF
TRBV5-5,many,TRBJ2-1,ASSLHGTASYNEQF
TRBV11-2,.,TRBJ2-2,ASSFFRLAGGPNTGELF
TRBV20-1,many,TRBJ2-3,SASDVAGVEDTQY
TRBV4-2,many,TRBJ2-7,ASSQDPYEQY
TRBV12-3/TRBV12-4,.,TRBJ2-3,ASSLRLAGSSTDTQY
TRBV7-2,.,TRBJ2-2,ASSLFNAELF
TRBV28,few,TRBJ2-7,ASSVLKLYEQY
TRBV12-3/TRBV12-4,few,TRBJ1-5,ASASRTANQPQH
TRBV20-1,.,TRBJ1-2,SAADKDYGYT
TRBV30,.,TRBJ2-1,AWSGGLYNEQF
TRBV12-3/TRBV12-4,many,TRBJ2-3,ASRDLAGDTQY
TRBV5-6,.,TRBJ2-1,ASSLAISSGGRDEQF
TRBV20-1,many,TRBJ2-3,SAESGRASRDTQY
TRBV3-1,.,TRBJ2-1,ASSQEPGAHNEQF
TRBV20-1,many,TRBJ2-7,SGGQQY
TRBV5-1,few,TRBJ2-2,ASSFSGTGGNTGELF
TRBV14,many,TRBJ1-5,ASSQDGPNQPQH
TRBV20-1,few,TRBJ2-3,SATPGPDTQY
TRBV24-1,.,TRBJ2-1,ATSEPSGGVHEQF
TRBV25-1,few,TRBJ2-7,ASSRGTGTTAEQY
TRBV12-3/TRBV12-4,many,TRBJ1-2,ASSQTGINYGYT
TRBV6-5,few,TRBJ2-7,ASSYSGAGPYEQY
TRBV7-8,few,TRBJ2-5,ASSLDRAQETQY
TRBV6-1,few,TRBJ2-5,ASRILAGEDQETQY
TRBV3-1,.,TRBJ1-1,ATSKPGGVGSTEAF
TRBV29-1,few,TRBJ1-1,SAGTGRDTEAF
TRBV9,.,TRBJ2-1,ASSTGLAGVAEQF
TRBV2,many,TRBJ1-1,ASSGDRVSIPNTEAF
TRBV20-1,many,TRBJ2-1,SARRLGYNEQF
TRBV12-5,.,TRBJ2-1,ASGTGLAGADEQF